The sample holds a few counts of the clone carrying this TCR gamma chain. The protein recorded in TCRdb matches a much larger clone and deviates from this DNA's translation at residue 6, suggesting a read error; the protein here is obtained by translating the DNA. Germline CDR1 EGSTGY, CDR2 YDSYTSSV. This CDR3 region has 12 residues. After removal of 3 bases from V and 4 bases from J, the junction contained 3 bases not matched to a gene. TCRdb reprocessed the multiplex PCR reads through CATT. Of around 1,000 gamma-chain clones listed, more than 15% are singletons. This sample is part of a study of gamma delta lymphoproliferative disorders and STAT genes. Study information: Each gamma-chain library started from at least 50 ng of genomic DNA, using the LymphoTrack Dx TCRG Assay. Delta libraries were made per EuroClonality-NGS working group procedure.

The receptor sequences were amplified from genomic DNA of peripheral blood mononuclear cells. What was sequenced was blood. This sequence originates from a human donor in good health. This chain uses TRGV4 with TRGJ1 or TRGJ2. Here the J gene was assigned by germline matching of the DNA, as TCRdb has none. In DNA, the CDR3 is TGTGCCACCTGGGATCGCTATTATAAGAAACTCTTT. The encoded protein is CATWDRYYKKLF.